This is a list of T cell receptor beta chains from one sample in a study of beta chain features in type 1 diabetes. The assay was immunoSEQ multiplex PCR, and TCRdb's table has in-frame clones only and misses some. Of some 150,000 clones in the sample, about 50% were seen once. Source material: Tregs from blood. The source is a young man in good health. CDR3s include the opening cysteine and the closing phenylalanine or tryptophan. D genes are given only for firm matches. Some rows mark clone size as missing; the rest say once, few, many or name a class of expanded clone.

TRBD1 TRBJ1-6 - TRBV5-1 CASSGTGGTSPLHF TGCGCCAGCAGCGGGACAGGGGGTACTTCACCCCTCCACTTT
- TRBJ2-3 - TRBV6-6 CASSFAEGGLQDLF TGTGCCAGCAGTTTTGCGGAGGGGGGGCTCCAGGACCTTTTT
TRBD2 TRBJ2-1 few TRBV4-2 CASSQDRFSGVEQFF TGTGCCAGCAGCCAAGATAGATTTAGCGGGGTCGAGCAGTTCTTC
- TRBJ2-1 - TRBV7-9 CASSPTRPLAEQFF TGTGCCAGCAGCCCGACTCGCCCCTTGGCAGAGCAGTTCTTC
- TRBJ2-1 - TRBV7-9 CASSLAVSADSHREQFF TGTGCCAGCAGCTTAGCCGTTTCGGCGGACTCTCATCGGGAGCAGTTCTTC
- TRBJ1-5 - TRBV29-1 CSVAFGGNQPQHF TGCAGCGTTGCTTTTGGGGGGAATCAGCCCCAGCATTTT
TRBD2 TRBJ2-2 - TRBV7-9 CASSFPSGRGTGELFF TGTGCCAGCAGCTTCCCCAGCGGGAGGGGCACCGGGGAGCTGTTTTTT
TRBD2 TRBJ2-7 few TRBV18 CASSPLAGGGSEQYF TGTGCCAGCTCACCGCTAGCGGGAGGGGGTTCCGAGCAGTACTTC
TRBD2 TRBJ2-5 - TRBV15 CATSRGVASGAQETQYF TGTGCCACCAGCAGAGGGGTGGCTAGCGGGGCCCAAGAGACCCAGTACTTC
- TRBJ1-2 - TRBV15 CATSRDFPGLTPIYGYTF TGTGCCACCAGCAGAGATTTTCCGGGACTCACGCCGATTTATGGCTACACCTTC
TRBD2 TRBJ2-1 - TRBV4-1 CASSQDTGLAFNEQFF TGCGCCAGCAGCCAAGATACCGGACTAGCGTTCAATGAGCAGTTCTTC
TRBD2 TRBJ2-2 - TRBV2 CASNPVGLVIQNTGELFF TGTGCCAGCAACCCCGTTGGACTAGTGATACAGAACACCGGGGAGCTGTTTTTT
TRBD1 TRBJ1-2 - TRBV18 CASSPATGTRSAKNYGYTF TGTGCCAGCTCACCGGCGACAGGGACTCGATCAGCAAAGAACTATGGCTACACCTTC
- TRBJ2-1 - TRBV7-9 CASSLGRNYHNEQFF TGTGCCAGCAGCTTAGGGAGGAACTACCACAATGAGCAGTTCTTC
- TRBJ2-7 - TRBV6-5 CASRPTRQLIYEQYF TGTGCCAGCAGACCGACTAGACAACTAATCTACGAGCAGTACTTC